This T cell receptor (beta chain) comes out of a study of multiple sclerosis patients with progressive multifocal leukoencephalopathy. A remark on this clone: Its matching antigen is unknown.

Overall study results and limits: It is unclear whether the findings reflect JC virus infection or general immunocompromise. PML-onset expanded TRB clones were detectable before and during natalizumab therapy.

Sequencing was at survey level. Libraries were prepared by immunoSEQ multiplex PCR; TCRdb keeps only in-frame clonotypes and omits some of them. The sample has 30,000 or so clones, nearly 90% seen once. Time point noted: approximately 12 months of natalizumab therapy. Samples T1 and T2 were drawn at 6 and 12 months of therapy, respectively. V was trimmed by 6 bases and J by 4 bases, leaving 14 bases between them. The CDR3 is made up of 14 amino acids. Germline V lookup: CDR1 SGHDT, CDR2 YYEEEE. The rearrangement links TRBV5-6 to TRBJ1-3, with D unclear. The source of this sequence is a human donor with multiple sclerosis. Here the sequenced sample was PBMCs, taken from a patient treated with natalizumab. This CDR3 is CASNQGRGGNTIYF. The CDR3 DNA is TGTGCCAGCAACCAAGGGAGAGGCGGAAACACCATATATTTT.